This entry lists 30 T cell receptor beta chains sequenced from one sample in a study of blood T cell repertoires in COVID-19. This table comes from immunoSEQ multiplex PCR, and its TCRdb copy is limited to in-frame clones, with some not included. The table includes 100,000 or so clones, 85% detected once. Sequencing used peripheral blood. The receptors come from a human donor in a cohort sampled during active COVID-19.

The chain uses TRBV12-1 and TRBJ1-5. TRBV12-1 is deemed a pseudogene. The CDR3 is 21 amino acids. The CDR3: CASSFGTQTLLGGYSNQPQHF. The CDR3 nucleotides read TGTGCCAGCAGCTTTGGAACTCAAACGCTCCTTGGGGGGTATAGCAATCAGCCCCAGCATTTT.

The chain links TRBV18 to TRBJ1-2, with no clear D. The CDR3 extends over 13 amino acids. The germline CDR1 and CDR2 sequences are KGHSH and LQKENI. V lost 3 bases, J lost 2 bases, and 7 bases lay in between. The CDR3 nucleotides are TGTGCCAGCTCACCCGACAAGAACTATGGCTACACCTTC. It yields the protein CASSPDKNYGYTF.

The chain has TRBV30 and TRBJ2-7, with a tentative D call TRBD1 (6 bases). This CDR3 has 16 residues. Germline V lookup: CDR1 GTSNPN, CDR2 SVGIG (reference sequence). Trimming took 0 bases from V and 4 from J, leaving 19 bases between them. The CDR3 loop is CAWSVRRGGYLYEQYF. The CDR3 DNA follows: TGTGCCTGGAGTGTACGGAGAGGGGGATACCTTTACGAGCAGTACTTC.

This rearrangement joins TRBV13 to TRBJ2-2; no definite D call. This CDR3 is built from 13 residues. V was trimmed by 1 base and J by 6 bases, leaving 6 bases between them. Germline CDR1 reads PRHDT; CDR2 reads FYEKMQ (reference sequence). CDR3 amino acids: CASSLEKPGELFF. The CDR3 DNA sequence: TGTGCCAGCAGCTTAGAGAAGCCCGGGGAGCTGTTTTTT.

In nucleotides, the CDR3 is TGCGCCAGCAGCCAAGATCACAGGGGGCGAGAGACCCAGTACTTC. This encodes CASSQDHRGRETQYF. The genes are TRBV4-1 and TRBJ2-5, with 9 bases fitting TRBD1. Per the germline V gene, CDR1 is MGHRA and CDR2 is YSYEKL. The CDR3 is 15 amino acids. J was trimmed by 4 bases and V by 0 bases; bases with no gene match: 3.

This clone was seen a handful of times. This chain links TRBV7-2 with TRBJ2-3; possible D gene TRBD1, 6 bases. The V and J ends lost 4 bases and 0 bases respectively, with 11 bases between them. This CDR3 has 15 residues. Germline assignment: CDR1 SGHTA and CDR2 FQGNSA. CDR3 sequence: CASSSTGPSTDTQYF. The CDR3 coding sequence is TGTGCCAGCAGCTCTACAGGGCCCAGCACAGATACGCAGTATTTT.

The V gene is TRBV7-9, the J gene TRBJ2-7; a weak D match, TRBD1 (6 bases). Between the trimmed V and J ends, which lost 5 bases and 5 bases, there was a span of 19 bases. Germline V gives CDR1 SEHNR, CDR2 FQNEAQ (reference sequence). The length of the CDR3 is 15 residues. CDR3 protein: CASSPRDRPRDEQYF. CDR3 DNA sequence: TGTGCCAGCAGCCCTCGCGACAGGCCCCGAGACGAGCAGTACTTC.

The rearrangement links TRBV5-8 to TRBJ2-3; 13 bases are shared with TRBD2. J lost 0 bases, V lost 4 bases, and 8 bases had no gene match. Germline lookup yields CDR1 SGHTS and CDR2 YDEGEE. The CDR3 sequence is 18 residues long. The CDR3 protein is CASSTGTSGASSTDTQYF. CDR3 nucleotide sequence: TGTGCCAGCAGCACAGGGACTAGCGGGGCCTCTAGCACAGATACGCAGTATTTT. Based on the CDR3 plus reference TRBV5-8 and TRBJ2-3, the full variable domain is EAGVTQSPTHLIKTRGQQATLRCSPISGHTSVYWYQQALGLGLQFLLWYDEGEERNRGNFPPRFSGRQFPNYSSELNVNALELEDSALYLCASSTGTSGASSTDTQYFGPGTRLTVL.

CDR3: CARSQGQVRAYTF. The CDR3 coding sequence is TGTGCCAGAAGCCAGGGGCAGGTGAGAGCCTACACCTTC. This chain links TRBV7-5 with TRBJ1-2; the table gives TRBD1 as D, unverified against the DNA. TRBV7-5 is termed a pseudogene. The CDR3 spans 13 residues.

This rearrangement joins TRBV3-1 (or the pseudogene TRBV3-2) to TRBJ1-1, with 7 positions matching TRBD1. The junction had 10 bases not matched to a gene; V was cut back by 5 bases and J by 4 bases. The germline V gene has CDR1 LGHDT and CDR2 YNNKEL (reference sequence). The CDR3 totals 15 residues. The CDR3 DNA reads TGTGCCAGCAGCAATCGCAGACAGGGCGCCACTGAAGCTTTCTTT. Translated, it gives CASSNRRQGATEAFF.

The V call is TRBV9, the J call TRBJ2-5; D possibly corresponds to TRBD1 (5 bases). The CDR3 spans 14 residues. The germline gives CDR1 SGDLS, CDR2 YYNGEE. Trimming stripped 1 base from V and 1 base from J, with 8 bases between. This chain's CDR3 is CASSVRGTQETQYF. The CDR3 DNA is TGTGCCAGCAGCGTAAGGGGAACCCAAGAGACCCAGTACTTC. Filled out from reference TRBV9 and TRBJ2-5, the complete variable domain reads DSGVTQTPKHLITATGQRVTLRCSPRSGDLSVYWYQQSLDQGLQFLIQYYNGEERAKGNILERFSAQQFPDLHSELNLSSLELGDSALYFCASSVRGTQETQYFGPGTRLLVL.

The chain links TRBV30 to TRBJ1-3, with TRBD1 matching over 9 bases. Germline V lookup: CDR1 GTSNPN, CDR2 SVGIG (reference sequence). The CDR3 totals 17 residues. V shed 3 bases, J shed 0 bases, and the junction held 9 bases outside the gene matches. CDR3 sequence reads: CAWRETGTGYSGNTIYF. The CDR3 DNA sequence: TGTGCCTGGAGAGAAACCGGGACAGGGTACTCTGGAAACACCATATATTTT.

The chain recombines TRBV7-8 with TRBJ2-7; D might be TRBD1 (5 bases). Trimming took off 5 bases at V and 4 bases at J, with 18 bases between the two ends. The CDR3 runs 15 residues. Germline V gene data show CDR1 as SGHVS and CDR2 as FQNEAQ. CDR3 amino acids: CASSARAGRAYEQYF. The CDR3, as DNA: TGTGCCAGCAGCGCCAGGGCAGGCCGCGCTTACGAGCAGTACTTC.

The CDR3 DNA reads TGTGCCAGCAGTTTTGGTTCCAGGGGGCAGTTCTTC. It translates to CASSFGSRGQFF. The V call is TRBV12-3 or TRBV12-4, the J call TRBJ2-1; the D gene is possibly TRBD1 (6 bases). CDR3 length: 12 residues. Trimming left V 3 bases short and J 12 bases short, with 12 bases between.

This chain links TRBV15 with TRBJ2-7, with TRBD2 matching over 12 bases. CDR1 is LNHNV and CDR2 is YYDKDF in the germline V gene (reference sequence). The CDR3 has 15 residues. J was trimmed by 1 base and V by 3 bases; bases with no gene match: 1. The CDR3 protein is CATSRTSGSSYEQYF. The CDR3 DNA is TGTGCCACCAGCAGGACTAGCGGGAGTTCCTACGAGCAGTACTTC.

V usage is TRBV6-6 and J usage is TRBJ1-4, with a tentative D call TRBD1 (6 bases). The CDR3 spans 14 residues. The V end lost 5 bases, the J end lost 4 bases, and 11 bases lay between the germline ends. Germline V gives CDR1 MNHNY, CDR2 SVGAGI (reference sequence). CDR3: CASSVQGNNEKLFF. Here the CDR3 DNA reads TGTGCCAGCAGTGTCCAGGGGAATAATGAAAAACTGTTTTTT.

CDR3 nucleotides: TGTGCCAGCAGCTTATTACAGGGGGCAACCGGGGAGCTGTTTTTT. As protein: CASSLLQGATGELFF. The chain joins TRBV11-3 to TRBJ2-2; 9 nucleotides align to TRBD1. Germline-derived CDR1 and CDR2 are SGHNT and YENEEA. The V gene end was trimmed by 2 bases and the J gene end by 5 bases; junction bases not matched to a gene: 3. The CDR3 length is 15 residues.

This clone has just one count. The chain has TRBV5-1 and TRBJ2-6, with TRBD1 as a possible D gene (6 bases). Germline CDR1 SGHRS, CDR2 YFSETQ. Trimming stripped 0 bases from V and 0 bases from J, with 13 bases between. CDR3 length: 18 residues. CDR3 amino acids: CASSLVAQGSSGANVLTF. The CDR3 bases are TGCGCCAGCAGCTTGGTGGCACAGGGTAGCTCTGGGGCCAACGTCCTGACTTTC.

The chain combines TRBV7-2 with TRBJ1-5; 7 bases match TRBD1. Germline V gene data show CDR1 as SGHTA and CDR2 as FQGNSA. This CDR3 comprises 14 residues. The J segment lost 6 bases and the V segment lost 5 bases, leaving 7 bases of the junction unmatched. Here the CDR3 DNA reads TGTGCCAGCAGCCCTGGAAGGGGGCTTCAGCCCCAGCATTTT. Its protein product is CASSPGRGLQPQHF.

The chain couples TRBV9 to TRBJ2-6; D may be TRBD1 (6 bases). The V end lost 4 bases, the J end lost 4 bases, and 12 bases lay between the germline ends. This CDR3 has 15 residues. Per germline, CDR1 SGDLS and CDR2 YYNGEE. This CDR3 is CASSLQGRGANVLTF. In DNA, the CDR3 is TGTGCCAGCAGCCTACAGGGAAGGGGGGCCAACGTCCTGACTTTC.

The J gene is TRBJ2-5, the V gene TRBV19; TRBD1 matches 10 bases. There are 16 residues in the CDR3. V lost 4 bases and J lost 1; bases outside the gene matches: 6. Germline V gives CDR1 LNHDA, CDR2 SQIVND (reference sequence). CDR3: CASSTTWDRGQETQYF. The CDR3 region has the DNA TGTGCCAGTAGTACAACCTGGGACAGGGGCCAAGAGACCCAGTACTTC.

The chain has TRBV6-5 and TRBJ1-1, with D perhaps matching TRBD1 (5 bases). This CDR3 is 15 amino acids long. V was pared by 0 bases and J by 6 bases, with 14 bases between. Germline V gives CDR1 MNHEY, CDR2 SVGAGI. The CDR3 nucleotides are TGTGCCAGCAGTTACTCCTGGACAAATCTCGCTGAAGCTTTCTTT. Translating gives CASSYSWTNLAEAFF.

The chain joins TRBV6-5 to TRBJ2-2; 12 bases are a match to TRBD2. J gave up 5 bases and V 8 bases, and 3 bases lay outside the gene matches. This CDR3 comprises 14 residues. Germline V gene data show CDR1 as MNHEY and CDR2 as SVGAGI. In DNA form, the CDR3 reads TGTGCCAGCTGCCTAGCGGGGGGGACCGGGGAGCTGTTTTTT. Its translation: CASCLAGGTGELFF.

The CDR3 spells CSAGQDEQYF. The CDR3, as DNA: TGCAGTGCGGGGCAGGACGAGCAGTACTTC. The chain employs TRBV20-1 and TRBJ2-7; TRBD1 is a possible D gene (5 bases). Germline lookup yields CDR1 DFQATT and CDR2 SNEGSKA (reference sequence). Trimming pared 6 bases from V and 5 bases from J, leaving 8 bases between. This CDR3 is 10 amino acids long.

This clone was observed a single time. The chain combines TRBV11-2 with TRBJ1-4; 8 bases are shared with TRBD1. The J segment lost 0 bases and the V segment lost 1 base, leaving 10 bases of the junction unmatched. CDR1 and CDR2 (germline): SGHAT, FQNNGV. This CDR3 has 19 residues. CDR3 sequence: CASSLVGNRGVATNEKLFF. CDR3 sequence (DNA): TGTGCCAGCAGCTTAGTCGGCAACAGGGGGGTTGCAACTAATGAAAAACTGTTTTTT.

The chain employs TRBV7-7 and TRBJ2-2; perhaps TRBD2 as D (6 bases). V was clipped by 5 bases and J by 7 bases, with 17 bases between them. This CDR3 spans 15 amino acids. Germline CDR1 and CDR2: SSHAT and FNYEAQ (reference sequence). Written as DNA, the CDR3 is TGTGCCAGCAGCAAGTCTATCGCGGAGGGCGGGGAGCTGTTTTTT. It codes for CASSKSIAEGGELFF.

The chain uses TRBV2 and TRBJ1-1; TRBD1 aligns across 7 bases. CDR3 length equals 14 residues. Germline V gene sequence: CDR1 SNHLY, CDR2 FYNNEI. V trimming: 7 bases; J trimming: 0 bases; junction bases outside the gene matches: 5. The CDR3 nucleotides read TGTGCCAGCATTCCGACAGGGTTGAACACTGAAGCTTTCTTT. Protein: CASIPTGLNTEAFF.

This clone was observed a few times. DNA of the CDR3: TGTGCCAGCTCACTCAGGGGCTCTGGGGCCAACGTCCTGACTTTC. It codes for CASSLRGSGANVLTF. The chain joins TRBV18 to TRBJ2-6; the D gene is possibly TRBD1 (6 bases). Per the germline V gene, CDR1 is KGHSH and CDR2 is LQKENI. CDR3 size: 15 residues. V was pared by 4 bases and J by 0 bases, with 7 bases between.

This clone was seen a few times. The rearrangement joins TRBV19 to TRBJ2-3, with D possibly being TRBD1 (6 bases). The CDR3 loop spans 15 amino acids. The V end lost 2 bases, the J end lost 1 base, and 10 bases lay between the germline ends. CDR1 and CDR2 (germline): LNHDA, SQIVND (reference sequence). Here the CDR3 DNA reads TGTGCCAGTAGTATACGTCCAGGGGGCACAGATACGCAGTATTTT. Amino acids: CASSIRPGGTDTQYF.

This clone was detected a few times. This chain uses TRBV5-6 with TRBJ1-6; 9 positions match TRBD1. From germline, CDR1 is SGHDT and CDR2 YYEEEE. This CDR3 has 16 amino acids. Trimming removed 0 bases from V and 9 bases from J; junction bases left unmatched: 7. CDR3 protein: CASSLAGQGIGSPLHF. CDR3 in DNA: TGTGCCAGCAGCTTGGCGGGACAGGGAATAGGTTCACCCCTCCACTTT.